Shown below are 4 T cell receptor beta chains from a single sample sequenced in a study of OX40 agonist ivuxolimab in advanced cancers. Libraries were prepared by immunoSEQ multiplex PCR; TCRdb keeps only in-frame clonotypes and omits some of them. The sample consists of some 79,000 clones, about 90% of them appearing once. The source material was CD4+ or CD8+ T cells sorted from blood, sampled in a trial of the OX40 agonist ivuxolimab. The source is an adult with an advanced solid tumor such as melanoma, head and neck, liver or kidney cancer.

The genes are TRBV19 and TRBJ2-7; 9 bases agree with TRBD1. The CDR3 contains 15 residues. Germline loops: CDR1 LNHDA, CDR2 SQIVND (reference sequence). With V trimmed by 8 bases and J by 3 bases, 11 bases remained unmatched. CDR3 in amino acids: CASQYGGQGLYEQYF. The CDR3 nucleotides are TGTGCCAGTCAGTACGGGGGACAGGGACTCTACGAGCAGTACTTC.

The chain links TRBV5-1 to TRBJ2-5, with D unresolved. This CDR3 is built from 13 residues. Germline CDR1 is SGHRS and CDR2 is YFSETQ. Trimming cost V 0 bases and J 5 bases, with 8 bases left between them. The CDR3 protein is CASSLAQQETQYF. The CDR3 DNA follows: TGCGCCAGCAGCTTGGCCCAGCAGGAGACCCAGTACTTC. The full variable domain, in which reference TRBV5-1 and TRBJ2-5 provide the parts outside the CDR3, is KAGVTQTPRYLIKTRGQQVTLSCSPISGHRSVSWYQQTPGQGLQFLFEYFSETQRNKGNFPGRFSGRQFSNSRSEMNVSTLELGDSALYLCASSLAQQETQYFGPGTRLLVL.

The chain recombines TRBV5-1 with TRBJ1-1, with TRBD1 matching 8 bases. CDR3 size: 15 residues. The germline gives CDR1 SGHRS, CDR2 YFSETQ. V lost 4 bases, J lost 2 bases, and 7 bases stayed unmatched. CDR3 sequence: CASSQGDRKNTEAFF. Here the CDR3 DNA reads TGCGCCAGCAGCCAGGGGGACAGGAAAAACACTGAAGCTTTCTTT.

On this clone: The sample holds other DNA sequences that translate to the same CDR3. The chain links TRBV7-9 to TRBJ1-3; maybe TRBD1 (5 bases). Trimming shortened V by 5 bases and J by 0 bases, and 8 bases separated the two germline ends. This CDR3 contains 14 residues. Germline V lookup: CDR1 SEHNR, CDR2 FQNEAQ (reference sequence). CDR3 in DNA: TGTGCCAGCAGCAAAGGACACTCTGGAAACACCATATATTTT. Its translation is CASSKGHSGNTIYF. Supplemented by reference TRBV7-9 and TRBJ1-3, the full variable domain reads DTGVSQNPRHKITKRGQNVTFRCDPISEHNRLYWYRQTLGQGPEFLTYFQNEAQLEKSRLLSDRFSAERPKGSFSTLEIQRTEQGDSAMYLCASSKGHSGNTIYFGEGSWLTVV.